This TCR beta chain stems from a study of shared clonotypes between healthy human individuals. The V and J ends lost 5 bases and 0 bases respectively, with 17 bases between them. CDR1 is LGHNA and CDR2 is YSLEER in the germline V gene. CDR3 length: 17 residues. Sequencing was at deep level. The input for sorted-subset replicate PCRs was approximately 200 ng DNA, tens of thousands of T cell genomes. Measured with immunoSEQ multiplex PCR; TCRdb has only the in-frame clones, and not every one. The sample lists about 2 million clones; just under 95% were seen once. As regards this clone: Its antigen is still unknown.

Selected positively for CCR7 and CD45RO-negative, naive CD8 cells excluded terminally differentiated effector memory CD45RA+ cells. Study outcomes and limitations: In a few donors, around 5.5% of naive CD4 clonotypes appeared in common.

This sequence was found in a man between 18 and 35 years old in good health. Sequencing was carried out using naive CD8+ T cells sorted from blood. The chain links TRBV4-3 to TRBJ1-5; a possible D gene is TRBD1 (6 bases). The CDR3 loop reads CASSVAWRGDSNQPQHF. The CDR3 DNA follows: TGCGCCAGCAGCGTAGCCTGGAGGGGGGATAGCAATCAGCCCCAGCATTTT.